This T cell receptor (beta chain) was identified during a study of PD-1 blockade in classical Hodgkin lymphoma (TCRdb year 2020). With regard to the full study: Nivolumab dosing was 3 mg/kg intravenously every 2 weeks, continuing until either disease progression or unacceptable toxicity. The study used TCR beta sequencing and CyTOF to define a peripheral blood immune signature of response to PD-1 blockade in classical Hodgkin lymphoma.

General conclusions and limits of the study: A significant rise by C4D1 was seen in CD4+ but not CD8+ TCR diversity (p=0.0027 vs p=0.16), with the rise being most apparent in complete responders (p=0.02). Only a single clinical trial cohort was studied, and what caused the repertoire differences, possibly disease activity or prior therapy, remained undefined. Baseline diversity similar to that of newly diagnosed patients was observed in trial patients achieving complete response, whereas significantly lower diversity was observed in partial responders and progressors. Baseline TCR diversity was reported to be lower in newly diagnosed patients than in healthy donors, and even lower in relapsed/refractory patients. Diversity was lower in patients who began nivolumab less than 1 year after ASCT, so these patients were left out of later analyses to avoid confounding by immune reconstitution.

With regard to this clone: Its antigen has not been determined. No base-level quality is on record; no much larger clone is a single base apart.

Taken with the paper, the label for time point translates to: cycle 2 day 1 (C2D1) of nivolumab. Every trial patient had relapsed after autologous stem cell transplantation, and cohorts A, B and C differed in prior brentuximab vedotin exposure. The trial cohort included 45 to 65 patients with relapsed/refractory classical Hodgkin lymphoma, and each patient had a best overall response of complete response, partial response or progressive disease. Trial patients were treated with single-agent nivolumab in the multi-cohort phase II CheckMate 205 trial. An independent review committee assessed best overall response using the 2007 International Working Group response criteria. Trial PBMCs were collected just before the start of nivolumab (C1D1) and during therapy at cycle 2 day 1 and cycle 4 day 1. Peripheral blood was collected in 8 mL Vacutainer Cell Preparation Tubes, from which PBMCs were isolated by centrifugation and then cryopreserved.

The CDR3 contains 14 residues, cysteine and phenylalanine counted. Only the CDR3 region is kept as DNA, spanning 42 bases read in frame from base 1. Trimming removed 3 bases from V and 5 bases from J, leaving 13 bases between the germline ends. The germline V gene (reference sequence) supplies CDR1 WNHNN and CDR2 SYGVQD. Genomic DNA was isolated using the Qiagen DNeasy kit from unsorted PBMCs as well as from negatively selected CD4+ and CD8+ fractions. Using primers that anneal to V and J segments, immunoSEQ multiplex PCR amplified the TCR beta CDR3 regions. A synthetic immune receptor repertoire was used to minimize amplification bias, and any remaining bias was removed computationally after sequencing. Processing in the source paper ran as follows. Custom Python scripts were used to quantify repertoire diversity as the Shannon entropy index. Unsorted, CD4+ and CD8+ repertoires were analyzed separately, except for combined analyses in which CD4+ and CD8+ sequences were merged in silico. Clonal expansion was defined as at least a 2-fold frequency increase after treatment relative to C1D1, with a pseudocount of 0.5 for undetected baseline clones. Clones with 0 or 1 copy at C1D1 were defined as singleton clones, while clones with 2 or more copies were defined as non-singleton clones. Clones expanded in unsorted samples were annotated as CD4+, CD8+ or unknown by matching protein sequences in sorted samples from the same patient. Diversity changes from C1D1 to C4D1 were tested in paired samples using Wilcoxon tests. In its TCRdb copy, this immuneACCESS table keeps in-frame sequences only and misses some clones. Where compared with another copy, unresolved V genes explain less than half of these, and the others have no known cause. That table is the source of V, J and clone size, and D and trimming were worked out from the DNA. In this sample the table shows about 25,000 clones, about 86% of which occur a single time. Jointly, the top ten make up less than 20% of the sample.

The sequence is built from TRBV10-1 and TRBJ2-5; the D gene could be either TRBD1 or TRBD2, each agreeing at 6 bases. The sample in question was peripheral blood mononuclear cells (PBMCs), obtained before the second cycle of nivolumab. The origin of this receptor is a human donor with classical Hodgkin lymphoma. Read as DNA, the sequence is TGCGCCAGCAGTGATGGGTCGGGGGCTGAGACCCAGTACTTC. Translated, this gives CASSDGSGAETQYF.